These 17 T cell receptor beta chains originate from one sample sequenced in a study of vaccination and CD4 T cells after COVID-19. These receptors' targets are unknown. An Oncomine TCR Beta short-read assay was used to sequence the DNA from cultured CD4+ T cells. TCRdb reprocessed the PCR reads with MiXCR, giving one entry per CDR3 protein. This table has around 11,000 distinct CDR3 sequences, 59% appearing once. The treatment denotes: roughly 11-day PBMC culture with coronavirus spike peptide pools or control peptides (ViraFEST assay). The sequenced sample was CD4+ T cells from blood, cultured in vitro. These receptors originate from a human donor who had recovered from COVID-19.

The gene calls are TRBV9 and TRBJ2-7; weak D call: TRBD1 (5 bases). The CDR3 totals 15 residues. Germline loops: CDR1 SGDLS, CDR2 YYNGEE. Between the trimmed V and J ends, which lost 4 bases and 3 bases, there was a span of 17 bases. CDR3: CASSPQDKLFYEQYF. CDR3 DNA sequence: TGTGCCAGCAGCCCACAGGACAAGCTATTCTACGAGCAGTACTTC.

CDR3 protein: CSARDLTPREQYF. The CDR3 coding sequence is TGCAGTGCTAGAGATTTAACCCCGCGGGAGCAGTACTTC. The chain employs TRBV20-1 and TRBJ2-7; D uncertain. Germline values: CDR1 DFQATT, CDR2 SNEGSKA (reference sequence). The CDR3 sequence is 13 residues long. Trimming shortened V by 0 bases and J by 7 bases, and 13 bases separated the two germline ends.

The chain joins TRBV12-3 or TRBV12-4 to TRBJ1-1; a possible D gene is TRBD1 (5 bases). With 6 bases removed from V and 2 bases from J, the gap between germline ends came to 16 bases. The CDR3 runs to 15 residues. CDR3 sequence (DNA): TGTGCCAGCAGCAGCTCCGGGACTCCCAACACTGAAGCTTTCTTT. It is translated as CASSSSGTPNTEAFF.

The chain links TRBV5-1 to TRBJ2-3; 7 nucleotides match TRBD2. Germline V gene sequence: CDR1 SGHRS, CDR2 YFSETQ. Trimming took 0 bases from V and 6 from J; bases not matched to a gene: 7. The CDR3 is 15 residues long. CDR3 sequence (DNA): TGCGCCAGCAGCTTGGACCGGCGGGAGCGGGATACGCAGTATTTT. It encodes CASSLDRRERDTQYF.

The rearrangement links TRBV9 to TRBJ2-5, with 7 bases identical to TRBD1. V gave up 3 bases and J gave up 0 bases; unmatched junction bases: 2. Germline values: CDR1 SGDLS, CDR2 YYNGEE. The CDR3 extends over 14 amino acids. CDR3: CASSATGYQETQYF. CDR3 DNA sequence: TGTGCCAGCAGCGCGACAGGGTACCAAGAGACCCAGTACTTC.

J is TRBJ2-2 and V is TRBV11-2; D is unresolved. Trimming took off 1 base at V and 6 bases at J, with 3 bases between the two ends. Germline values: CDR1 SGHAT, CDR2 FQNNGV. CDR3 length equals 12 residues. CDR3 DNA: TGTGCCAGCAGCTTAGGTGCCGGGGAGCTGTTTTTT. It specifies CASSLGAGELFF.

V usage is TRBV19 and J usage is TRBJ1-1, with D possibly TRBD1 on 5 matching bases. V lost 4 bases, J lost 1 base, and 10 bases lay in between. The CDR3 is made up of 14 amino acids. Germline V gives CDR1 LNHDA, CDR2 SQIVND (reference sequence). The CDR3 region is CASSTGRPNTEAFF. CDR3 sequence (DNA): TGTGCCAGTAGTACGGGACGGCCGAACACTGAAGCTTTCTTT.

This chain uses TRBV27 with TRBJ2-3, with D perhaps matching TRBD1 or TRBD2 (5 bases each). The CDR3 spans 13 residues. Germline CDR1 and CDR2: MNHEY and SMNVEV (reference sequence). V gave up 6 bases and J gave up 4 bases, with 11 bases separating them. In DNA, the CDR3 is TGTGCCAGCAGGGGGGTAAAATCAGATACGCAGTATTTT. It encodes CASRGVKSDTQYF.

This clonotype has just a few counts. The genes are TRBV24-1 and TRBJ1-2, with 12 positions matching TRBD1. Germline lookup yields CDR1 KGHDR and CDR2 SFDVKD. This CDR3 is 15 amino acids long. V was pared by 3 bases and J by 7 bases, with 5 bases of the junction left unmatched. CDR3 in DNA: TGTGCCACCAGTGATCGGGACAGGGGGCGCACTGGCTACACCTTC. This encodes CATSDRDRGRTGYTF.

This sequence joins TRBV20-1 and TRBJ1-2; D gene ambiguous. From germline, CDR1 is DFQATT and CDR2 SNEGSKA (reference sequence). V shed 7 bases and J shed 6 bases, with 18 bases lying between them. This CDR3 has 13 residues. CDR3: CSVTKRFGNGYTF. The DNA of the CDR3 is TGCAGTGTTACCAAGAGGTTCGGGAATGGCTACACCTTC.

The J gene is TRBJ2-5, the V gene TRBV19; D tentatively reads TRBD1 or TRBD2 (5 bases each). The CDR3 totals 13 residues. Trimming removed 5 bases from V and 2 bases from J, with 9 bases in between. Germline V gene sequence: CDR1 LNHDA, CDR2 SQIVND (reference sequence). The CDR3 DNA follows: TGTGCCAGTAGTTCCGGGGCTCAAGAGACCCAGTACTTC. Translated: CASSSGAQETQYF.

This clonotype has just a few counts. The V gene is TRBV20-1, the J gene TRBJ2-3; D gene unclear. The CDR3 sequence is 11 residues long. Trimming took off 3 bases at V and 6 bases at J, with 7 bases between the two ends. CDR1 is DFQATT, CDR2 SNEGSKA, per germline (reference sequence). The CDR3 reads CSARRPDTQYF. DNA of the CDR3: TGCAGTGCTAGGAGACCCGATACGCAGTATTTT.

The gene calls are TRBV6-1 and TRBJ1-1; D uncertain. V was trimmed by 4 bases and J by 5 bases, leaving 14 bases between them. The CDR3 spans 14 residues. From germline, CDR1 is MNHNS and CDR2 SASEGT. The DNA for the CDR3 is TGTGCCAGCAGTGTCAGCCGCAGTGATACTGAAGCTTTCTTT. The encoded protein is CASSVSRSDTEAFF.

The CDR3 loop reads CSAGGAEGSNNEQFF. The CDR3 bases are TGCAGTGCTGGGGGTGCCGAGGGAAGTAATAATGAGCAGTTCTTC. The rearrangement links TRBV20-1 to TRBJ2-1; tentatively, D is TRBD1 or TRBD2 (5 bases each). This CDR3 is built from 15 residues. Germline lookup yields CDR1 DFQATT and CDR2 SNEGSKA (reference sequence). V lost 5 bases, J lost 7 bases, and 21 bases lay in between.

The rearrangement links TRBV6-1 to TRBJ2-7; 14 bases fit TRBD2. The CDR3 is 16 amino acids. Germline loops: CDR1 MNHNS, CDR2 SASEGT. The junction had 3 bases not matched to a gene; V was cut back by 5 bases and J by 0 bases. The chain's CDR3 is CASSRLAGGSSYEQYF. The DNA for the CDR3 is TGTGCCAGCAGTCGACTAGCGGGGGGGAGCTCCTACGAGCAGTACTTC.

In its sample, this clonotype was seen a few times. The V and J genes are TRBV6-5 and TRBJ1-6, with a weak D call TRBD1 (6 bases). V was cut by 0 bases and J by 0 bases, with 18 bases left in between. The germline V gene has CDR1 MNHEY and CDR2 SVGAGI. The CDR3 is made up of 20 amino acids. CDR3 sequence (DNA): TGTGCCAGCAGTTACTCATCCCCCTTTACAGGGAGCTCCTATAATTCACCCCTCCACTTT. Its protein is CASSYSSPFTGSSYNSPLHF.

The chain uses TRBV7-9 and TRBJ1-1; 7 bases map to TRBD1. The V segment lost 5 bases and the J segment 11 bases; nucleotides outside the gene matches: 5. This CDR3 is built from 11 residues. Germline assignment: CDR1 SEHNR and CDR2 FQNEAQ (reference sequence). The CDR3 DNA sequence: TGTGCCAGCAGCACCAGGGGGGCGGCTTTCTTT. Protein product: CASSTRGAAFF.